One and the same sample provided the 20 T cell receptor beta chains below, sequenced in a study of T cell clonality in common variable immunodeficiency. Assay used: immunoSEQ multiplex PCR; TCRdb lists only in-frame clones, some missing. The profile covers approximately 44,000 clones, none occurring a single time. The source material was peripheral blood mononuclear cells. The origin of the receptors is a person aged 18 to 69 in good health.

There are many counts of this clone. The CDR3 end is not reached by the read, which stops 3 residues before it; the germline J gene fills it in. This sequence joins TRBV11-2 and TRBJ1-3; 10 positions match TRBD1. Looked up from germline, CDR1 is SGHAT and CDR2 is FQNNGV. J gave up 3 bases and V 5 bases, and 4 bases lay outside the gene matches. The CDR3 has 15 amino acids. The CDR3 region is CASSKTGGSGNTIYF. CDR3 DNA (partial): TGTGCCAGCAGCAAGACAGGGGGCAGTGGAAACACC.

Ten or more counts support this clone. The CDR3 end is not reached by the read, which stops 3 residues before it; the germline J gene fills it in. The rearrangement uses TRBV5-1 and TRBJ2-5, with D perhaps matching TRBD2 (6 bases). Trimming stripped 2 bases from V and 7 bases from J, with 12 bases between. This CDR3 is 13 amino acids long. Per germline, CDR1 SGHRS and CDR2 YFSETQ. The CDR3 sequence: CASSFGEEGTQYF. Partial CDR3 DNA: TGCGCCAGCAGCTTCGGGGAGGAGGGGACC. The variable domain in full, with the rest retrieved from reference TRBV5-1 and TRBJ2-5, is KAGVTQTPRYLIKTRGQQVTLSCSPISGHRSVSWYQQTPGQGLQFLFEYFSETQRNKGNFPGRFSGRQFSNSRSEMNVSTLELGDSALYLCASSFGEEGTQYFGPGTRLLVL.

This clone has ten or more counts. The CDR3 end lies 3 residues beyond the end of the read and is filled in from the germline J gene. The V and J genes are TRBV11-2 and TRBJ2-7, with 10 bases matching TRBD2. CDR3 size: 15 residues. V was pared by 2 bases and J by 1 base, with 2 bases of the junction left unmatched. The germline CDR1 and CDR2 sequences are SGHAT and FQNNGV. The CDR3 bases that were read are TGTGCCAGCAGCTTAAGCGGGGGGGCTTCCTACGAG. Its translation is CASSLSGGASYE. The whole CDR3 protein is CASSLSGGASYEQYF. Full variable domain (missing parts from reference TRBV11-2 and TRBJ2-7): EAGVAQSPRYKIIEKRQSVAFWCNPISGHATLYWYQQILGQGPKLLIQFQNNGVVDDSQLPKDRFSAERLKGVDSTLKIQPAKLEDSAVYLCASSLSGGASYEQYFGPGTRLTVT.

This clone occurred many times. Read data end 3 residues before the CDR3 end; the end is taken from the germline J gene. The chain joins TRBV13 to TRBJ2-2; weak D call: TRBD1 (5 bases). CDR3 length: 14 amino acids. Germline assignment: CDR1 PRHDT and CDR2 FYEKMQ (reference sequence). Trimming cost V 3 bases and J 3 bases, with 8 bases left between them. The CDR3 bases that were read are TGTGCCAGCAGCTTTCAGGGATACACCGGGGAG. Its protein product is CASSFQGYTGE. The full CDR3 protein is CASSFQGYTGELFF.

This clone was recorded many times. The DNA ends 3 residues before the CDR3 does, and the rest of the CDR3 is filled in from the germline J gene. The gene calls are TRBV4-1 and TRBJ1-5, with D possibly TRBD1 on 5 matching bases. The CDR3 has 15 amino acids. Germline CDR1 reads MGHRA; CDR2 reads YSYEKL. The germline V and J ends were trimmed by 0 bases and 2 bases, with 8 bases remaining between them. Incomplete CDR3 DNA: TGCGCCAGCAGCCAAGATGGAGGGGGCAATCAGCCC. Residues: CASSQDGGGNQP. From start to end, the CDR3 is CASSQDGGGNQPQHF.

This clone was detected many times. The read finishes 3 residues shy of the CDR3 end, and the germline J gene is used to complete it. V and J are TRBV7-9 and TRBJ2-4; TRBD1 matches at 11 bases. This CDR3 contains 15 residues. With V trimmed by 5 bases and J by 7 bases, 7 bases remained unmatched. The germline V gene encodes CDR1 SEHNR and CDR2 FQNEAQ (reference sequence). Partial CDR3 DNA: TGTGCCAGCAGCACCCAGGGGACAGGGGGGAACATT. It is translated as CASSTQGTGGNI. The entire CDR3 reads CASSTQGTGGNIQYF.

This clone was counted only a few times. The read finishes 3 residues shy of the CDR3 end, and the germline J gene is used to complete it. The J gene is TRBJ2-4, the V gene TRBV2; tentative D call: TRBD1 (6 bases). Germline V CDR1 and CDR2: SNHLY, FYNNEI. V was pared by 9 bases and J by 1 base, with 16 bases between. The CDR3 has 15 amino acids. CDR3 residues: CASSRTAVAKNIQYF. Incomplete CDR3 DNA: TGTGCCAGTTCCCGGACAGCAGTGGCCAAAAACATT.

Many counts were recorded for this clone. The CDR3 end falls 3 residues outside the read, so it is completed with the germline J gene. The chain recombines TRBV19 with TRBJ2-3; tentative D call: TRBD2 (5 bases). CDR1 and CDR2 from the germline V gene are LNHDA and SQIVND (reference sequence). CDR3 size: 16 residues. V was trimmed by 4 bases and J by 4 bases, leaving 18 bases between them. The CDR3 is CASSTGSYSDADTQYF. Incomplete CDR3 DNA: TGTGCCAGTAGTACGGGGAGCTACTCGGACGCAGATACG.

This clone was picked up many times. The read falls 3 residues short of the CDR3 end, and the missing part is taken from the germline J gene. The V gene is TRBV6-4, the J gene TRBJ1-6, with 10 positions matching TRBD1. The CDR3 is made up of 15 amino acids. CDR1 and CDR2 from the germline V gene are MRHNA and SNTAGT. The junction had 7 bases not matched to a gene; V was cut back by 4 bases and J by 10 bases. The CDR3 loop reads CASSVTGTGESPLHF. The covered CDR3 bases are TGTGCCAGCAGTGTTACTGGGACAGGGGAATCACCC.

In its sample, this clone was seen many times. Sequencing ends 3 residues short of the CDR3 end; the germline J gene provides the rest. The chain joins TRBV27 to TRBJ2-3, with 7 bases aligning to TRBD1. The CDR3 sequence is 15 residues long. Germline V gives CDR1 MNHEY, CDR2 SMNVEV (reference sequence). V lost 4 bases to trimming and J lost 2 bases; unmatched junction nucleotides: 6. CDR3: CASSYGTVPTDTQYF. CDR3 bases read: TGTGCCAGCAGTTACGGGACAGTCCCCACAGATACG.

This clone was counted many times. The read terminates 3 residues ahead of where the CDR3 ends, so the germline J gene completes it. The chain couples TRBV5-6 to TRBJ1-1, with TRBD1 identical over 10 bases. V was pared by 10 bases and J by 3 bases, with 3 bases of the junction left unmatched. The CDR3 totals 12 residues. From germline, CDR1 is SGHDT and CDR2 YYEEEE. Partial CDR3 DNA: TGTGCCTCCGGGACAGGGGACACTGAA. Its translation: CASGTGDTE. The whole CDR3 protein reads CASGTGDTEAFF.

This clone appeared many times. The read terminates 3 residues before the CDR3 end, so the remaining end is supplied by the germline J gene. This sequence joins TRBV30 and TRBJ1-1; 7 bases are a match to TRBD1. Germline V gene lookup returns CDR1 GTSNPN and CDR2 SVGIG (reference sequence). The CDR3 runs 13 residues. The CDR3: CAWSVRQGLMAFF. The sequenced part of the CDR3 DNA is TGTGCCTGGAGTGTACGACAGGGACTGATG.

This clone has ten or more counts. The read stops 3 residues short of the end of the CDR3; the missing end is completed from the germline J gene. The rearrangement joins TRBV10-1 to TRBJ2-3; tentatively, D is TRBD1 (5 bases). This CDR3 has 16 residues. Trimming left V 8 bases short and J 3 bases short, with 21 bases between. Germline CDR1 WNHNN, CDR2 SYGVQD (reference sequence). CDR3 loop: CASGADVLSSTDTQYF. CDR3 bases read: TGCGCCAGCGGGGCCGACGTTTTGTCATCAACAGATACG.

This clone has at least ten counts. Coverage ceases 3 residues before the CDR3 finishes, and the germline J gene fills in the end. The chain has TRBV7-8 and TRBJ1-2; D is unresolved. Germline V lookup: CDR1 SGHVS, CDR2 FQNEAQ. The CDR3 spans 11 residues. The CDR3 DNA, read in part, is TGTGCCAGCAGCCCAGGAGGCCCT. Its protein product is CASSPGGP. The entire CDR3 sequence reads CASSPGGPYTF.

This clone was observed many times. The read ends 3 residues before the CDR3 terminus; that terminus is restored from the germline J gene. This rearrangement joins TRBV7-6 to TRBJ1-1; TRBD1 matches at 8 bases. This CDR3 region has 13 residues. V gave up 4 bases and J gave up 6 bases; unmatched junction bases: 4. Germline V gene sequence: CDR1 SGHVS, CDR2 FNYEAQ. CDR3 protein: CASSSGGGAEAFF. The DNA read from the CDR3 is TGTGCCAGCAGCTCAGGGGGCGGTGCTGAA.

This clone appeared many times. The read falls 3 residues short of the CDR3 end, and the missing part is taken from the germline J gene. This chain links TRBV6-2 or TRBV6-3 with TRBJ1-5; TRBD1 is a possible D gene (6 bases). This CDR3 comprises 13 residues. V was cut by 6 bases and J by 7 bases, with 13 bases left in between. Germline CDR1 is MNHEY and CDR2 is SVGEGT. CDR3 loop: CASRQGPGQPQHF. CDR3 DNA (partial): TGTGCCAGCAGACAGGGACCGGGGCAGCCC.

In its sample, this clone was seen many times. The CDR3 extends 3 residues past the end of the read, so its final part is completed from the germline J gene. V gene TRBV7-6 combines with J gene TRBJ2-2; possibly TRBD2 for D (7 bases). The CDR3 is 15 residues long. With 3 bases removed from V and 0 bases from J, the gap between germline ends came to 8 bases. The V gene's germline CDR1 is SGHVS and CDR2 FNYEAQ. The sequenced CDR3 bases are TGTGCCAGCAGCTTGCGGGGGCCGAACACCGGGGAG. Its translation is CASSLRGPNTGE. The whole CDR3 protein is CASSLRGPNTGELFF.

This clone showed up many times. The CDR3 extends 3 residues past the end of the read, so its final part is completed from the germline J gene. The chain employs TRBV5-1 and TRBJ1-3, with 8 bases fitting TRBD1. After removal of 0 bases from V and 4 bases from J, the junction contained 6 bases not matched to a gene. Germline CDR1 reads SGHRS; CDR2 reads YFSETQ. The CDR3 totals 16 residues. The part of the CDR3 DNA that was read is TGCGCCAGCAGCTTGGATGGTCAGGGGGCGGGAAACACC. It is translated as CASSLDGQGAGNT. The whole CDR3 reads CASSLDGQGAGNTIYF.

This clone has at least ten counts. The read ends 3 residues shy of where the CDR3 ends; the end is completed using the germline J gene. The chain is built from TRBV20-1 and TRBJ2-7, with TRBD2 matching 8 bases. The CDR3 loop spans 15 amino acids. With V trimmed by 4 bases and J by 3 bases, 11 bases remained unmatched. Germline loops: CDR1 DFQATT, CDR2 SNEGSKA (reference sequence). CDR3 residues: CSAKPNSGNYYEQYF. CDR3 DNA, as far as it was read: TGCAGTGCTAAACCCAATAGCGGGAATTACTACGAG.

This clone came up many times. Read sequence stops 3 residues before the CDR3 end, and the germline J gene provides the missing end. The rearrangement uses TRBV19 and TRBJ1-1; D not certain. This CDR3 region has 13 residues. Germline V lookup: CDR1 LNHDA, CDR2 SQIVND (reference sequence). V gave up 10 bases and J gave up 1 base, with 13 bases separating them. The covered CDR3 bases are TGTGCCACCCGTGTCGGGGAGAACACTGAA. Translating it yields CATRVGENTE. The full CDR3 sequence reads CATRVGENTEAFF. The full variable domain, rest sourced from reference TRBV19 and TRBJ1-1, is DGGITQSPKYLFRKEGQNVTLSCEQNLNHDAMYWYRQDPGQGLRLIYYSQIVNDFQKGDIAEGYSVSREKKESFPLTVTSAQKNPTAFYLCATRVGENTEAFFGQGTRLTVV.